This T cell receptor (beta chain) was profiled in a study of blood T cells in healthy people across ages. Germline values: CDR1 MNHEY, CDR2 SVGAGI. The V gene lost 0 bases and the J gene lost 7 bases, with 13 bases spanning the gap. The CDR3 has 15 residues. Comments on this clonotype: The antigen remains unidentified.

Study outcomes and limitations: It was not known whether donors were CMV positive (a possible confounder of expanded clonotype changes).

Together with a sample-barcoded 5' primer, a J-beta primer mix was included in a second PCR lasting roughly 6 to 12 cycles. TCRdb re-called the 5' RACE reads with MiXCR, one entry per CDR3 protein. Of 1.5 million to 1.8 million distinct CDR3 sequences in the sample, under 55% were seen once. This clonotype was sampled from a woman between 18 and 29 years old in good health. This chain joins TRBV6-5 and TRBJ1-5, with a possible D match to TRBD1 (6 bases). Sequenced sample: blood. CDR3 in amino acids: CASSYSRKQGQPQHF. The CDR3 coding sequence is TGTGCCAGCAGTTACTCAAGGAAGCAGGGGCAGCCCCAGCATTTT.